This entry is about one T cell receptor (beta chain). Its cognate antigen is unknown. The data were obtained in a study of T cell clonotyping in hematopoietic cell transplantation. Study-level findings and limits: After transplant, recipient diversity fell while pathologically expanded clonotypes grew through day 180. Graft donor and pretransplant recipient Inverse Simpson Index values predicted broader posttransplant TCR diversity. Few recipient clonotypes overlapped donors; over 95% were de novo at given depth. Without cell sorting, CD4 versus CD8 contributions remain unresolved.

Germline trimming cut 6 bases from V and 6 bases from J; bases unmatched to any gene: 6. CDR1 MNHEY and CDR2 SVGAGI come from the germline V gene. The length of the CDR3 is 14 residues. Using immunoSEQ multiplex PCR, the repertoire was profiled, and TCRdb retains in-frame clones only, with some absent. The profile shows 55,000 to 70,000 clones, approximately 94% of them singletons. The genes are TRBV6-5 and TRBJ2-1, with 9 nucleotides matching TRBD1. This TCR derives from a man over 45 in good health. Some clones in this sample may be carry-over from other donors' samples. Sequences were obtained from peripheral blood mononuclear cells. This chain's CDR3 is CASSLQGAFNEQFF. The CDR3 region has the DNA TGTGCCAGCAGCCTACAGGGGGCTTTCAATGAGCAGTTCTTC.